This entry concerns a single TCR beta chain. The antigen it binds to is not known. No clone much larger than this one lies a single base away; base qualities are absent. This entry comes from a study of shared clonotypes between healthy human individuals (dated by TCRdb to the early 2020s). At the level of the whole study: Three men and a couple of women, aged 18 to 49 years, made up the cohort. For each donor, CD4 naive and CD4 memory were each run on three plates, CD8 naive on two plates, and CD8 memory on one plate. Blood TCR repertoires of four to six healthy adults were deeply sequenced to estimate repertoire size and the extent of clonotype sharing between individuals. To increase sequencing depth and limit assay-specific biases, different laboratories used diverse techniques to prepare libraries and sequence TCR repertoires. Each donor's leukapheresis produced roughly between roughly 0.9 and 9 billion PBMCs.

Healthy HIV-negative adults with no recently reported acute infections or vaccinations were included as donors. All donors were Caucasian adults living in Nashville, Tennessee, USA. Magnetic negative selection was used to enrich CD4+ T cells, after which naive cells were positively selected on CD45RA and the negative fraction became the memory subset. Blood was obtained by leukapheresis, after which PBMCs were separated by Ficoll-Histopaque density gradient centrifugation and cryopreserved in liquid nitrogen vapor phase. Purity and quantity of every magnetically sorted T cell population were checked by analytical flow cytometry. Genomic DNA was isolated from every sorted fraction and measured by UV absorbance on a Nanodrop 2000c. The CDR3 contains 11 residues, cysteine and phenylalanine counted. This entry keeps only the CDR3 DNA: 33 bases, framed from base 1. The germline V gene provides CDR1 LGHNA and CDR2 YSLEER. V loses 0 bases of germline sequence and J loses 8 bases, and the interval between the two ends is 4 bases.

Using the deep immunoSEQ assay, TCR CDR3 regions were amplified from genomic DNA by multiplex PCR. Extracted genomic DNA from each cell subset was distributed evenly across all wells of several immunoSEQ 96-well plates, and each plate was treated as a replicate. For sorted subsets, approximately 190 ng of genomic DNA, equivalent to some 30,000 T cell genomes, went into each replicate PCR. Purified libraries were quantified with a Qubit 3.0 fluorometer, sized on a Bioanalyzer 2100, and re-quantified with the KAPA Library Quantification kit. Every immunoSEQ 96-well plate was sequenced on a dedicated single-read 150-cycle Illumina NextSeq 550 flow cell. In the source study's methods: The immunoSEQ output contained only junctional sequences without quality scores, so filtering could not match that applied to full-length reads. To assign V/J genes and CDR3, sequences were annotated using PyIR, a Python wrapper for IgBLAST v1.9, with IMGT germline references. Reads with weak V/J assignments (E-value above 1e-6), missing CDR3, stop codons, out-of-frame junctions, or ambiguous translated residues were removed. A V3J clonotype was defined by an identical inferred V gene, J gene, and CDR3 amino acid sequence. The percentage overlap between two repertoires was calculated by dividing the number of shared unique clonotypes by the size of the smaller repertoire. Three approaches were used to assess repertoire richness: RTK rarefaction, the Chao1 estimator, and Recon v2.1 estimates of unobserved clonotypes. Generation probabilities for all TCRbeta clonotypes obtained by the gDNA method from a few donors were computed using OLGA. The table was pulled from immuneACCESS by TCRdb, which kept in-frame rearrangements only. Such tables lose some clones; where checked, under half of the loss comes from unresolved V genes, and the rest has no known cause. Clonal size and the V and J genes are those of that table, whereas D and trimming came from the DNA. This sample has under 1,100,000 clones in its table, and approximately 68% of those were observed once. Jointly, the top ten make up around 1.5% of the sample.

General conclusions and limits of the study: Rarefaction of sorted-subset datasets indicated incomplete sequencing despite the large sequencing depth. When four donors were compared, the shared fraction of clonotypes was about 5% for naive CD4, 3.5% for naive CD8, more than 2% for memory CD4, and less than 0.5% for memory CD8. Compared with non-shared clonotypes, clonotypes shared by all four sorted-subset donors had higher generation probabilities. Based on pairwise subsampling, the degree of clonotype sharing among donors was expected to be affected by sequencing depth. Naive subsets generally had larger estimated clonotype richness than memory subsets. The genetic and exposure-history diversity represented was limited by the small number of donors. Only blood was sampled, and tissue TCR repertoires likely differ from those in blood.

The clonotype originates from a man younger than 35 in good health. Sequencing was done on a sample of memory CD4+ T cells sorted from blood. The cell subset or site label, as the study defines it: CD45RA-negative fraction. The rearranged chain carries TRBV4-3 and TRBJ1-2; no D segment can be confidently identified. The CDR3 region: CASSQETGYTF. In nucleotides, the sequence is TGCGCCAGCAGCCAAGAGACGGGCTACACCTTC.